The 12 T cell receptor beta chains below come from one sample, sequenced in a study of T cells after yellow fever vaccination (dated 2019 in TCRdb). The library was obtained by 5' RACE. TCRdb records Illumina NovaSeq 6000 as the sequencer. TCRdb applied fastp at Q25 and MiXCR to the public reads, then kept only in-frame beta chains. CDR3 protein duplicates are merged, each entry listing the most common genes and DNA. The sample profile shows around 260,000 distinct CDR3 sequences; around 4.9% of them were found once. The ten largest clones capture around 3.3% of the sample. Explained via the paper, the treatment or condition label denotes: live attenuated yellow fever vaccine strain. The sample here was CD4+ T cells sorted from PBMCs, taken on the day of the yellow fever booster vaccination. These receptors were obtained from a man between 18 and 35 years old who received the YFV17D yellow fever vaccine.

V usage is TRBV2 and J usage is TRBJ1-2; no firm D call. The germline V and J ends were trimmed by 6 bases and 4 bases, with 9 bases remaining between them. CDR1 SNHLY and CDR2 FYNNEI come from the germline V gene. This CDR3 is 12 amino acids long. CDR3 in DNA: TGTGCCAGCAGGGAGGGTGCCTATGGCTACACCTTC. Encoded protein: CASREGAYGYTF.

The chain couples TRBV5-6 to TRBJ2-1, with 9 bases fitting TRBD1. Germline V gene lookup returns CDR1 SGHDT and CDR2 YYEEEE. This CDR3 spans 17 amino acids. J gave up 6 bases and V 5 bases, and 15 bases lay outside the gene matches. CDR3 DNA sequence: TGTGCCAGCAGGGGTAAAAGTGTGGGACAGGGACGCAATGAGCAGTTCTTC. It yields the protein CASRGKSVGQGRNEQFF.

This clonotype was seen at least ten times. This chain uses TRBV12-3 or TRBV12-4 with TRBJ2-1, with 14 bases aligning to TRBD2. The ends lost 4 bases at V and 10 bases at J; junction bases unmatched: 12. The CDR3 totals 17 residues. DNA of the CDR3: TGTGCCAGCAGTTACACCTTTGGACTAGCGGGGGGAAGAGAGCAGTTCTTC. Amino acid sequence: CASSYTFGLAGGREQFF.

This clonotype was counted ten times or more. The chain uses TRBV20-1 and TRBJ1-1; D not certain. The ends were cut back, 1 base at V and 1 base at J, with 7 bases in the middle. This CDR3 is built from 13 residues. Germline assignment: CDR1 DFQATT and CDR2 SNEGSKA (reference sequence). The CDR3 DNA is TGCAGTGCTAGAGCCCCACGGAACACTGAAGCTTTCTTT. Translated: CSARAPRNTEAFF.

This clonotype was seen a few times. The chain links TRBV16 to TRBJ1-6; a possible D gene is TRBD1 (6 bases). Germline CDR1 reads KGHSY; CDR2 reads FQNENV. CDR3 size: 16 residues. Trimming pared 2 bases from V and 7 bases from J, leaving 15 bases between. The CDR3 coding sequence is TGTGCCAGCAGCCAAGGGGGCCAGGGGCTAAATTCACCCCTCCACTTT. Its translation: CASSQGGQGLNSPLHF.

In this sample, this clonotype turned up many times. The J gene is TRBJ2-3, the V gene TRBV12-3 or TRBV12-4; TRBD1 agrees at 9 bases. V dropped 5 bases and J dropped 1; count of bases not matched to a gene: 4. The CDR3 contains 15 residues. The CDR3 loop reads CASSPRTGGTDTQYF. CDR3 coding DNA: TGTGCCAGCAGTCCACGGACAGGGGGCACAGATACGCAGTATTTT.

This clonotype came up many times. The chain has TRBV24-1 and TRBJ2-3, with a tentative D call TRBD2 (6 bases). The CDR3 is 13 residues long. V lost 10 bases and J lost 2, with 12 bases in between. CDR1 and CDR2 (germline): KGHDR, SFDVKD. The DNA of the CDR3 is TGTGCCACGGCGGGACGGATCACAGATACGCAGTATTTT. This gives the protein CATAGRITDTQYF.

The chain recombines TRBV2 with TRBJ1-5, with D possibly TRBD1 on 6 matching bases. CDR1 and CDR2 (germline): SNHLY, FYNNEI. Trimming took off 5 bases at V and 6 bases at J, with 14 bases between the two ends. The CDR3 covers 14 residues. This chain's CDR3 is CASSQQGDGQPQHF. In DNA form, the CDR3 reads TGTGCCAGCAGTCAACAGGGAGATGGTCAGCCCCAGCATTTT.

This clonotype was seen a few times. The V gene is TRBV6-6, the J gene TRBJ1-1, with a tentative D call TRBD1 (5 bases). Germline V gene data show CDR1 as MNHNY and CDR2 as SVGAGI (reference sequence). V gave up 5 bases and J gave up 4 bases, with 17 bases separating them. The CDR3 is 15 amino acids. CDR3 amino acids: CASSPTPPGGTEAFF. CDR3 DNA: TGTGCCAGCAGTCCCACTCCCCCGGGGGGCACTGAAGCTTTCTTT.

The rearrangement links TRBV4-2 to TRBJ2-7; 8 nucleotides line up with TRBD2. The CDR3 sequence is 16 residues long. The ends lost 0 bases at V and 4 bases at J; junction bases unmatched: 8. The germline gives CDR1 LGHNA, CDR2 YNFKEQ. CDR3 in DNA: TGTGCCAGCAGCCAAGATTTAACTAGCGGAGCTTACGAGCAGTACTTC. Its protein product is CASSQDLTSGAYEQYF.

This clonotype has a handful of counts. The CDR3 DNA is TGTGCCAGCACCCCCCACCCTCAGGGGGCCTATGGCTACACCTTC. Residues: CASTPHPQGAYGYTF. This chain connects TRBV6-5 to TRBJ1-2; TRBD1 matches 8 bases. The V gene's germline CDR1 is MNHEY and CDR2 SVGAGI. This CDR3 contains 15 residues. The ends lost 7 bases at V and 4 bases at J; junction bases unmatched: 11.

This clonotype was recorded at least ten times. The rearrangement links TRBV11-2 to TRBJ2-2; no definite D call. Trimming shortened V by 3 bases and J by 3 bases, and 5 bases separated the two germline ends. CDR3 length: 13 amino acids. CDR1 is SGHAT and CDR2 is FQNNGV in the germline V gene. This CDR3 reads CASSLGYTGELFF. The CDR3 DNA follows: TGTGCCAGCAGCTTGGGTTACACCGGGGAGCTGTTTTTT.